This T cell receptor (beta chain) was identified in a study of blood T cell repertoires in COVID-19. About the research overall: COVID-19 samples, acute and convalescent, were from the United States, Italy and Spain. PBMCs, B-cell-depleted T cells, or T cells provided the cDNA or gDNA that made up the material.

With 4 bases removed from V and 0 bases from J, the gap between germline ends came to 16 bases. Germline V gives CDR1 SGHAT, CDR2 FQNNGV. This CDR3 is 18 amino acids long. Original processing notes: Amplification of reference gene primers provided the estimated nucleated cell counts. Produced via immunoSEQ multiplex PCR; TCRdb's table is partial and in-frame only. The DNA was the basis for D and trimming; V, J and clone size are from that table. The table includes over 100,000 clones, roughly 92% detected once. Enrolment of Seattle patients took place during active infection, and they were followed longitudinally.

The receptor was isolated from a woman aged 50 to 60 with COVID-19, enrolled during active disease. V is TRBV11-2 and J is TRBJ2-6; D is uncertain. The specimen sequenced was peripheral blood. The CDR3 sequence is CASSSPKHQHSGANVLTF. CDR3 coding DNA: TGTGCCAGCAGCTCCCCGAAACACCAACACTCTGGGGCCAACGTCCTGACTTTC.